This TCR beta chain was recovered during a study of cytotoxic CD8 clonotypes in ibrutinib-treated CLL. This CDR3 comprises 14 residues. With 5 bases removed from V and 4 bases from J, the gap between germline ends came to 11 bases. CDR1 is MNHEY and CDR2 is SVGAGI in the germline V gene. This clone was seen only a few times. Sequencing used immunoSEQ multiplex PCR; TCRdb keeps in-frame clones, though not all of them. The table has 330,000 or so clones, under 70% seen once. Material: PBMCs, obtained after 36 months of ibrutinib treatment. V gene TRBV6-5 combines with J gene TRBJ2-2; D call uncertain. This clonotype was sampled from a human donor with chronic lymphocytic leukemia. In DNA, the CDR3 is TGTGCCAGCAGTCACTGGGCAGGCACCGGGGAGCTGTTTTTT. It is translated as CASSHWAGTGELFF.